What follows are 32 T cell receptor beta chains derived from one specimen sequenced in a study of tissue T cells after allogeneic stem cell transplantation. Repertoires were generated with immunoSEQ multiplex PCR, while TCRdb's copy carries only in-frame clones and drops some. The sample gives approximately 30,000 clones, around 86% of which show up once; 3.5% to 4.5% is in the top ten. The specimen was blood, collected before transplantation. These TCRs come from a woman aged 18 to 55 who later had graft-versus-host disease after an allogeneic stem cell transplant.

The V and J genes are TRBV9 and TRBJ1-3; D is unclear. Trimming left V 0 bases short and J 4 bases short, with 14 bases between. The length of the CDR3 is 16 residues. Germline CDR1 reads SGDLS; CDR2 reads YYNGEE. This CDR3 is CASSVARAASGNTIYF. The DNA of the CDR3 is TGTGCCAGCAGCGTAGCTAGGGCGGCCTCGGGAAACACCATATATTTT.

The chain combines TRBV12-3 or TRBV12-4 with TRBJ1-2; D remains unclear. There are 13 residues in the CDR3. V lost 3 bases to trimming and J lost 9 bases, with 14 bases between them. In DNA, the CDR3 is TGTGCCAGCAGTTTCGGTCTTGGCGTTAGCTACACCTTC. This codes for CASSFGLGVSYTF.

The J gene is TRBJ2-1, the V gene TRBV24-1, with D tentatively TRBD2 (6 bases). Germline CDR1 and CDR2: KGHDR and SFDVKD. V lost 5 bases and J lost 2, with 12 bases in between. There are 15 residues in the CDR3. The CDR3 here is CATSVGGETYNEQFF. CDR3 DNA: TGTGCCACCAGTGTGGGCGGGGAGACCTACAATGAGCAGTTCTTC.

J is TRBJ1-1 and V is TRBV10-1; D might be TRBD1 (5 bases). CDR1 WNHNN and CDR2 SYGVQD come from the germline V gene (reference sequence). The CDR3 is 19 amino acids. V was clipped by 10 bases and J by 0 bases, with 30 bases between them. CDR3 DNA: TGCGCCAATTGGGGCGCGGGGGTTGGAAAGGCGAGGGTGAACACTGAAGCTTTCTTT. It codes for CANWGAGVGKARVNTEAFF.

This chain uses TRBV3-1 (or the pseudogene TRBV3-2) with TRBJ2-4; 11 bases are a match to TRBD2. Germline trimming cut 4 bases from V and 3 bases from J; bases unmatched to any gene: 14. This CDR3 has 19 residues. Germline V CDR1 and CDR2: LGHDT, YNNKEL (reference sequence). Here the CDR3 reads CASSPYPIAGGLSKNIQYF. In DNA form, the CDR3 reads TGTGCCAGCAGCCCGTACCCGATAGCGGGAGGGCTAAGCAAAAACATTCAGTACTTC.

The CDR3 protein is CARWDSRWGELFF. For the CDR3, the DNA is TGTGCCAGATGGGACAGCAGATGGGGGGAGCTGTTTTTT. The J gene is TRBJ2-2, the V gene TRBV6-5; TRBD1 matches at 7 bases. Germline CDR1 MNHEY, CDR2 SVGAGI. The CDR3 loop spans 13 amino acids. The V gene end was trimmed by 9 bases and the J gene end by 8 bases; junction bases not matched to a gene: 9.

V gene TRBV27 combines with J gene TRBJ1-1; 9 bases are a match to TRBD1. V lost 8 bases and J lost 0; bases outside the gene matches: 1. This CDR3 region has 13 residues. Germline CDR1 and CDR2: MNHEY and SMNVEV (reference sequence). The CDR3 coding sequence is TGTGCCAGCTGGGACAGGGTGAACACTGAAGCTTTCTTT. It is translated as CASWDRVNTEAFF.

The genes are TRBV11-1 and TRBJ2-6, with D unresolved. Germline V gene sequence: CDR1 SGHAT, CDR2 FQDESV (reference sequence). Trimming pared 7 bases from V and 0 bases from J, leaving 13 bases between. CDR3 length equals 16 residues. The DNA of the CDR3 is TGTGCCAGCAACCAAGGACCGTTCTCTGGGGCCAACGTCCTGACTTTC. This codes for CASNQGPFSGANVLTF. The full variable domain, rest sourced from reference TRBV11-1 and TRBJ2-6, is EAEVAQSPRYKITEKSQAVAFWCDPISGHATLYWYRQILGQGPELLVQFQDESVVDDSQLPKDRFSAERLKGVDSTLKIQPAELGDSAMYLCASNQGPFSGANVLTFGAGSRLTVL.

This chain joins TRBV2 and TRBJ1-5; the D gene is possibly TRBD1 (6 bases). Germline V gene sequence: CDR1 SNHLY, CDR2 FYNNEI. V was cut by 5 bases and J by 2 bases, with 13 bases left in between. The CDR3 consists of 15 residues. The CDR3, as DNA: TGTGCCAGCAGTATGCAGGGGATCCGCAATCAGCCCCAGCATTTT. Translating gives CASSMQGIRNQPQHF.

This clone is a singleton in its sample. The chain is built from TRBV6-4 and TRBJ2-3; no reliable D call. Germline CDR1 reads MRHNA; CDR2 reads SNTAGT. V shed 0 bases and J shed 4 bases, with 11 bases lying between them. The CDR3 contains 15 residues. This chain's CDR3 is CASSDSSSGADTQYF. As DNA, the CDR3 is TGTGCCAGCAGTGACTCGTCCAGTGGAGCAGATACGCAGTATTTT.

The V call is TRBV18, the J call TRBJ1-3; no definite D call. The length of the CDR3 is 15 residues. V lost 2 bases, J lost 7 bases, and 15 bases lay in between. Germline values: CDR1 KGHSH, CDR2 LQKENI. CDR3 nucleotides: TGTGCCAGCTCACCAGCGGCGGGGATAGGGAACACCATATATTTT. Translation: CASSPAAGIGNTIYF.

The J gene is TRBJ1-3, the V gene TRBV19; 10 nucleotides agree with TRBD1. The CDR3 has 18 amino acids. Germline V gene data show CDR1 as LNHDA and CDR2 as SQIVND (reference sequence). Unmatched junction bases numbered 11, after V lost 6 bases and J lost 0 bases. The CDR3 coding sequence is TGTGCCAGTAGGAGCGGGTGGGACAGGGGAAACTCTGGAAACACCATATATTTT. It yields the protein CASRSGWDRGNSGNTIYF.

CDR3 nucleotides: TGTGCCAGCAGCCCCGGACAGGGGACGGAGGAGCAGTACTTC. It is translated as CASSPGQGTEEQYF. The chain combines TRBV11-3 with TRBJ2-7; 9 bases match TRBD1. The CDR3 loop spans 14 amino acids. V shed 5 bases, J shed 7 bases, and the junction held 9 bases outside the gene matches. Germline CDR1 reads SGHNT; CDR2 reads YENEEA.

The chain employs TRBV2 and TRBJ1-5; TRBD1 matches 7 bases. CDR1 SNHLY and CDR2 FYNNEI come from the germline V gene. The junction had 3 bases not matched to a gene; V was cut back by 0 bases and J by 4 bases. The CDR3 runs 15 residues. The CDR3 loop reads CASSEAAGGNQPQHF. CDR3 nucleotides: TGTGCCAGCAGTGAAGCGGCAGGGGGGAATCAGCCCCAGCATTTT.

The rearrangement uses TRBV5-1 and TRBJ1-1; no reliable D call. V shed 3 bases and J shed 0 bases, with 12 bases lying between them. The CDR3 extends over 15 amino acids. Germline values: CDR1 SGHRS, CDR2 YFSETQ. CDR3 in DNA: TGCGCCAGCAGCTCCCAGGCCTTCGTGAACACTGAAGCTTTCTTT. This sequence encodes CASSSQAFVNTEAFF.

This chain links TRBV18 with TRBJ1-1; 7 bases line up with TRBD1. Germline V gene lookup returns CDR1 KGHSH and CDR2 LQKENI. This CDR3 region has 13 residues. Trimming cost V 3 bases and J 6 bases; bases outside gene matches: 4. The DNA for the CDR3 is TGTGCCAGCTCACCCGACAGGGACGCTGAAGCTTTCTTT. The encoded protein is CASSPDRDAEAFF.

V and J are TRBV5-4 and TRBJ1-1, with 8 bases that match TRBD1. The V gene's germline CDR1 is SGHNT and CDR2 YYREEE (reference sequence). The CDR3 runs to 14 residues. Trimming took 2 bases from V and 5 from J; bases not matched to a gene: 5. The CDR3 spells CASSFQGAHTEAFF. The DNA for the CDR3 is TGTGCCAGCAGCTTCCAGGGGGCGCATACTGAAGCTTTCTTT.

This rearrangement joins TRBV27 to TRBJ1-5; the D gene is possibly TRBD1 (5 bases). The CDR3 has 16 amino acids. With 2 bases removed from V and 0 bases from J, the gap between germline ends came to 11 bases. CDR1 and CDR2 (germline): MNHEY, SMNVEV (reference sequence). CDR3 bases: TGTGCCAGCAGTTTAAGGACACCATATAGCAATCAGCCCCAGCATTTT. Translating gives CASSLRTPYSNQPQHF.

The chain links TRBV10-1 to TRBJ2-2; D gene uncertain. Germline V gives CDR1 WNHNN, CDR2 SYGVQD (reference sequence). There are 14 residues in the CDR3. V was shortened by 6 bases and J by 1 base, with 9 bases between the two germline ends. CDR3 residues: CASSRGQNTGELFF. The CDR3 DNA sequence: TGCGCCAGCAGCCGCGGCCAGAACACCGGGGAGCTGTTTTTT.

The rearrangement joins TRBV9 to TRBJ2-2; 8 bases align to TRBD1. The CDR3 contains 14 residues. With 9 bases clipped from V and 6 bases from J, the junction kept 10 bases outside the gene matches. Per germline, CDR1 SGDLS and CDR2 YYNGEE. As DNA, the CDR3 is TGTGCCACAACGCGGACAGGGCAACCCGGGGAGCTGTTTTTT. Amino acids: CATTRTGQPGELFF.

This chain joins TRBV18 and TRBJ1-2; unclear D gene. V gave up 0 bases and J gave up 2 bases, with 4 bases separating them. The CDR3 spans 13 residues. Germline CDR1 KGHSH, CDR2 LQKENI. The CDR3 loop reads CASSPPTNYGYTF. The DNA for the CDR3 is TGTGCCAGCTCACCACCGACCAACTATGGCTACACCTTC.

The CDR3 nucleotides are TGTGCCAGTCGGGCAGTTTCTTACGAGCAGTACTTC. Residues: CASRAVSYEQYF. V is TRBV7-9 and J is TRBJ2-7; D remains ambiguous. This CDR3 has 12 amino acids. V was trimmed by 9 bases and J by 4 bases, leaving 13 bases between them. The germline gives CDR1 SEHNR, CDR2 FQNEAQ (reference sequence). The complete variable domain, with remaining parts taken from reference TRBV7-9 and TRBJ2-7, reads DTGVSQNPRHKITKRGQNVTFRCDPISEHNRLYWYRQTLGQGPEFLTYFQNEAQLEKSRLLSDRFSAERPKGSFSTLEIQRTEQGDSAMYLCASRAVSYEQYFGPGTRLTVT.

The chain has TRBV18 and TRBJ2-1; tentative D call: TRBD2 (6 bases). CDR1 is KGHSH and CDR2 is LQKENI in the germline V gene. The CDR3 extends over 15 amino acids. The germline V and J ends were trimmed by 3 bases and 9 bases, with 18 bases remaining between them. In DNA, the CDR3 is TGTGCCAGCTCACCCTTGACTAGAGAATCGGGTGAGCAGTTCTTC. Encoded protein: CASSPLTRESGEQFF. The full variable domain, rest sourced from reference TRBV18 and TRBJ2-1, is NAGVMQNPRHLVRRRGQEARLRCSPMKGHSHVYWYRQLPEEGLKFMVYLQKENIIDESGMPKERFSAEFPKEGPSILRIQQVVRGDSAAYFCASSPLTRESGEQFFGPGTRLTVL.

V is TRBV25-1 and J is TRBJ1-1; D uncertain. The V and J ends lost 5 bases and 0 bases respectively, with 7 bases between them. This CDR3 is 13 amino acids long. Looked up from germline, CDR1 is MGHDK and CDR2 is SYGVNS. The CDR3 is CASSRGMNTEAFF. In nucleotides, the CDR3 is TGTGCCAGCAGTCGAGGCATGAACACTGAAGCTTTCTTT.

The rearrangement uses TRBV2 and TRBJ1-1; 8 positions agree with TRBD1. The CDR3 contains 15 residues. The junction had 10 bases not matched to a gene; V was cut back by 9 bases and J by 1 base. Germline assignment: CDR1 SNHLY and CDR2 FYNNEI. CDR3 sequence (DNA): TGTGCCAGTATAGCTAACAGGGGGGGGAACACTGAAGCTTTCTTT. Its translation is CASIANRGGNTEAFF.

This chain joins TRBV2 and TRBJ1-1, with D unclear. CDR3 length: 13 amino acids. The germline gives CDR1 SNHLY, CDR2 FYNNEI. The V end lost 7 bases, the J end lost 1 base, and 10 bases lay between the germline ends. CDR3 nucleotide sequence: TGTGCCAGCACCCTCCCAGAGAACACTGAAGCTTTCTTT. Amino acid sequence: CASTLPENTEAFF.

The chain combines TRBV12-5 with TRBJ1-1; D call uncertain. Deletions cut 3 bases from V and 0 bases from J, with 5 bases between. CDR3 length: 13 residues. In germline, CDR1 is LGHNT, CDR2 FRNRAP. CDR3 sequence (DNA): TGTGCTAGTGGTTTTCATGTGAACACTGAAGCTTTCTTT. Amino acid sequence: CASGFHVNTEAFF.

The chain links TRBV6-5 to TRBJ2-3, with D maybe TRBD1 (6 bases). V lost 8 bases to trimming and J lost 2 bases, with 17 bases between them. Germline assignment: CDR1 MNHEY and CDR2 SVGAGI. This CDR3 is built from 15 residues. CDR3 nucleotide sequence: TGTGCCAGCCGCAAACGGGACACATACACAGATACGCAGTATTTT. Encoded protein: CASRKRDTYTDTQYF.

The rearrangement links TRBV19 to TRBJ1-2; D remains ambiguous. Germline V gene sequence: CDR1 LNHDA, CDR2 SQIVND (reference sequence). Deletions cut 3 bases from V and 4 bases from J, with 9 bases between. This CDR3 has 13 residues. CDR3 sequence reads: CASSIGQVYGYTF. CDR3 coding DNA: TGTGCCAGTAGTATCGGGCAGGTCTATGGCTACACCTTC.

This chain joins TRBV6-4 and TRBJ2-3; TRBD1 matches 12 bases. Germline V CDR1 and CDR2: MRHNA, SNTAGT. The CDR3 covers 14 residues. V lost 8 bases and J lost 4; bases outside the gene matches: 4. The CDR3 protein is CASSGTGGADTQYF. DNA for the CDR3: TGTGCCAGCTCCGGGACAGGGGGCGCAGATACGCAGTATTTT.

The V and J genes are TRBV6-5 and TRBJ1-6; D ambiguous. CDR3 length: 16 residues. Trimming cost V 0 bases and J 7 bases, with 13 bases left between them. CDR1 and CDR2 from the germline V gene are MNHEY and SVGAGI. The CDR3 bases are TGTGCCAGCAGTTACTCCCGGGCAGGCGCCAATTCACCCCTCCACTTT. Amino acid sequence: CASSYSRAGANSPLHF.

A single count supports this clone. The chain couples TRBV9 to TRBJ1-1; TRBD1 agrees at 7 bases. Losses at the gene ends were 3 bases for V and 1 base for J; bases not matched to a gene: 3. This CDR3 has 14 residues. Germline V CDR1 and CDR2: SGDLS, YYNGEE. The CDR3 DNA sequence: TGTGCCAGCAGCGCGACAGGGACGAACACTGAAGCTTTCTTT. Amino acids: CASSATGTNTEAFF. The full variable domain, with the rest looked up from reference TRBV9 and TRBJ1-1, is DSGVTQTPKHLITATGQRVTLRCSPRSGDLSVYWYQQSLDQGLQFLIQYYNGEERAKGNILERFSAQQFPDLHSELNLSSLELGDSALYFCASSATGTNTEAFFGQGTRLTVV.